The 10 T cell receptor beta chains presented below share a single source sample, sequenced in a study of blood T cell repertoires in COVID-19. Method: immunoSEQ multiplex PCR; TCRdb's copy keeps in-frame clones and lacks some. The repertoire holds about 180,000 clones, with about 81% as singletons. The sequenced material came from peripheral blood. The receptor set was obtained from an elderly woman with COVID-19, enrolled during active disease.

CDR3 DNA: TGTGCCAGCAGTAAACAGGCAACTAATGAAAAACTGTTTTTT. This sequence encodes CASSKQATNEKLFF. The V gene is TRBV28, the J gene TRBJ1-4, with a weak D call TRBD1 (5 bases). The CDR3 spans 14 residues. The V end was cut by 5 bases, the J end by 0 bases, with 7 bases between. Germline V gives CDR1 MDHEN, CDR2 SYDVKM.

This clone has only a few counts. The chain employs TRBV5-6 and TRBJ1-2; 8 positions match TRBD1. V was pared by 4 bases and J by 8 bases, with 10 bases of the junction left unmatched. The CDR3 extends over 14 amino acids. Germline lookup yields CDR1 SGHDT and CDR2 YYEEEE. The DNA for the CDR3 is TGTGCCAGCAGCAACAGGGGGGTCTTCGGGGGCTACACCTTC. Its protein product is CASSNRGVFGGYTF. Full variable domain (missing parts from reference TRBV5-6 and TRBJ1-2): DAGVTQSPTHLIKTRGQQVTLRCSPKSGHDTVSWYQQALGQGPQFIFQYYEEEERQRGNFPDRFSGHQFPNYSSELNVNALLLGDSALYLCASSNRGVFGGYTFGSGTRLTVV.

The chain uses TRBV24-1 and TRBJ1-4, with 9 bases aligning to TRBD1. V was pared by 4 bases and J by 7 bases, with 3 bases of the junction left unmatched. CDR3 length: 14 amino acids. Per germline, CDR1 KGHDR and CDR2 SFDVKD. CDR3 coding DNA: TGTGCCACCAGTGACACGACAGGGGGTGAAAAACTGTTTTTT. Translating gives CATSDTTGGEKLFF.

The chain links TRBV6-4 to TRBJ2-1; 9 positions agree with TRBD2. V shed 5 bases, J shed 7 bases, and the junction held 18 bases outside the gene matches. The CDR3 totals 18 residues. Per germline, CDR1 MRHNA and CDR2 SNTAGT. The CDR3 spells CASSRTSDPISPGNEQFF. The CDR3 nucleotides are TGTGCCAGCAGTCGGACTAGCGACCCAATCTCTCCCGGGAATGAGCAGTTCTTC.

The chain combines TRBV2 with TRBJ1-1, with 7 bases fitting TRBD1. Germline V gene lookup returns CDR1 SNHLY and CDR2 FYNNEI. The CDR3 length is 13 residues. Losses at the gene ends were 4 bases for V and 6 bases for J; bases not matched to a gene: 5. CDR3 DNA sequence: TGTGCCAGCAGTGGAGACAGGGCCCCTGAAGCTTTCTTT. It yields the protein CASSGDRAPEAFF.

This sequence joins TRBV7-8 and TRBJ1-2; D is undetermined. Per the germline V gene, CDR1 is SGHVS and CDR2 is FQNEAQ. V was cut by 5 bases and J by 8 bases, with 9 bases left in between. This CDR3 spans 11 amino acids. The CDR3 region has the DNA TGTGCCAGCAGCCCCGGGGAGGGCTACACCTTC. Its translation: CASSPGEGYTF.

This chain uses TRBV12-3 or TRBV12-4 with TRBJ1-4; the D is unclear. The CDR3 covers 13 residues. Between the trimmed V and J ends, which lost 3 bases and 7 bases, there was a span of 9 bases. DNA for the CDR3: TGTGCCAGCAGTTTTCAGGTCGGTGAAAAACTGTTTTTT. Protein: CASSFQVGEKLFF.

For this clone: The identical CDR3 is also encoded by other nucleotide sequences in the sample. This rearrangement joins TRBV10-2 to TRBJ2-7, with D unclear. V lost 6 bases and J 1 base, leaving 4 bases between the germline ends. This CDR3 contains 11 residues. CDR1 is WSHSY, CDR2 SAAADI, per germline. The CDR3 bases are TGCGCCAGCAGCCTATCCTACGAGCAGTACTTC. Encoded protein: CASSLSYEQYF.

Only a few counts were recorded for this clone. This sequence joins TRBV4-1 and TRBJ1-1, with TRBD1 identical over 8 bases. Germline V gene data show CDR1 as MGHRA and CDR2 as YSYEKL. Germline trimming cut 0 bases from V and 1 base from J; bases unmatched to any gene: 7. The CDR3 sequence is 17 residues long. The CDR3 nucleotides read TGCGCCAGCAGCCAAGACCCGACAGGGGCGAGGAACACTGAAGCTTTCTTT. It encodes CASSQDPTGARNTEAFF.

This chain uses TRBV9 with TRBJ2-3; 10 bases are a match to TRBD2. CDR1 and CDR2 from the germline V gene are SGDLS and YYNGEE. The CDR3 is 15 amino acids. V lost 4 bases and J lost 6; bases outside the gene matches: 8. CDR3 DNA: TGTGCCAGCAGCCAGGGACTAGCGAGATGGGATACGCAGTATTTT. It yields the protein CASSQGLARWDTQYF.